This TCR beta chain was recorded in a study of T-cell memory formation after mild COVID-19 (dated by TCRdb to the early 2020s). With respect to the entire study: TCR sequence clusters from the two donors were found to be largely donor specific. In two donors, T-cell clones that expanded and contracted after mild COVID-19 were tracked by sequencing TCRalpha and TCRbeta repertoires over time. Two young, previously healthy adult volunteers, one female and one male, were included in the cohort. Study-wide findings and limitations: Contracting CD4+ clones were located mainly in the CM and EM memory subsets, whereas CD8+ clones were found to be enriched in EMRA. Some responding clones were found in pre-infection memory, which suggests that pre-existing cross-reactive memory T cells took part in the SARS-CoV-2 response. Only two mild cases were covered in the study, and larger cohorts including severe cases with pre-infection samples were considered necessary. From day 15 to 85, contracting clones showed balanced CD4/CD8 phenotypes, whereas a second wave of clones that expanded from day 15 to 37 leaned towards CD4+. SARS-CoV-2 specificity of the second-wave clones peaking on day 37 was not confirmed.

Sequencing was performed on an Illumina NovaSeq 6000. cDNA libraries for TCRalpha and TCRbeta were prepared by 5'RACE using constant-segment primers, with sample barcodes and unique molecular identifiers added. RNA was extracted from every sample with Trizol reagent. Libraries were amplified in two PCR steps, with a second sample barcode and Illumina TruSeq adapters added in the second step. Sequencing of the libraries was done on an Illumina NovaSeq, producing 2 x 150 bp paired-end reads. Concerning the study's data processing: Reads were demultiplexed and collapsed into UMI-guided consensus sequences with migec v1.2.7. Using mixcr v2.1.11, the UMI consensuses were aligned to TRA and TRB V and J templates and assembled into clonotypes. A clonotype was counted as expanded or contracted only if both edgeR and NoisET called the change significant, with noise models trained on biological replicates. For edgeR calls, the thresholds were a false discovery rate-adjusted p below 0.01 and a log2 fold-change of 1. As an exploratory analysis of dynamics, PCA with hierarchical clustering was applied to max-normalized trajectories of the 1000 most abundant clonotypes. Separately sequenced CD4+ and CD8+ repertoires were used to assign the CD4 or CD8 phenotype of responding clones. The raw public data were reprocessed by TCRdb itself: fastp quality trimming at Q25, MiXCR clonotype calling, in-frame beta chains only. Rows with a matching CDR3 protein are joined into one entry that keeps the most common DNA and genes. These V and J calls derive from TCRdb rather than the authors' analysis. The sample includes roughly 170,000 distinct CDR3 sequences, with roughly 20% observed a single time. The ten largest clonotypes hold 3.9% of the sample.

Ficoll-Paque density gradient centrifugation was the method used to isolate PBMCs. This clonotype was observed a handful of times. Its antigen remains unidentified. No quality values exist for individual bases; no much larger clone is one base distant. Taken from cysteine to phenylalanine, the CDR3 has 15 residues. The read is trimmed to its CDR3 DNA, 45 bases read in frame from base 1. For CDR1 and CDR2, the germline V gene lists SNHLY and FYNNEI. Trimming at the junction amounts to 3 bases on V and 1 base on J, and the germline ends lie 7 bases apart. The sequencing sample was made of PBMCs or a T cell subset sorted from them (not recorded which). The sequence joins TRBV2 to TRBJ2-6; the D gene is not confidently resolved. This clonotype originated in a young man who had mild COVID-19 (a few samples of this study predate the infection). The sample titles of this study are shuffled in the database, so cell type and time point are left out; the donor was told from shared clones. The DNA sequence is given as TGTGCCAGCAGTGATCCCCGGTCTGGGGCCAACGTCCTGACTTTC. Its translation is CASSDPRSGANVLTF.